This T cell receptor (beta chain) was documented in a study of blood T cell repertoires in COVID-19. Study at large: Acute-phase and convalescent COVID-19 samples originated in the United States, Italy and Spain. T cells, B-cell-depleted T cells, or PBMCs provided the cDNA or gDNA that served as material.

The CDR3 sequence is 20 residues long. Germline V gives CDR1 KGHDR, CDR2 SFDVKD. The V gene end was trimmed by 0 bases and the J gene end by 0 bases; junction bases not matched to a gene: 10. Authors' analysis steps: Cell counts per sample came from amplifying reference gene primers. Data came from immunoSEQ multiplex PCR; TCRdb stores just in-frame clones and leaves some out. V and J calls and clone size follow that table, whereas D and trimming were derived from the DNA. This table holds 35,000 to 45,000 clones, over 75% found once. The chain is built from TRBV24-1 and TRBJ2-1; 10 positions match TRBD2. The sequenced sample consisted of peripheral blood. This sequence was found in a woman at least 80 years old with acute or convalescent COVID-19. CDR3 in amino acids: CATSDLGLAGVSSSYNEQFF. The CDR3 DNA is TGTGCCACCAGTGATTTGGGTCTAGCGGGGGTATCGAGCTCCTACAATGAGCAGTTCTTC.